The rows below give T cell receptor beta chains drawn from one sample of a study of T cell repertoires in cytomegalovirus infection. Their specific antigens are unknown. TCRdb reprocessed the reads with MiXCR, giving one entry per CDR3 protein. The sample consists of some 920,000 distinct CDR3 sequences, around 30% of them appearing once. This specimen consisted of cultured CD8+ T cells from PBMCs, obtained from culture after CMV antigen stimulation. All receptors come from a human donor in good health (CMV status not recorded). Some clones in this sample may be carry-over from other donors' samples. Each CDR3 is given with its conserved first and last residue. Fields, in order: V gene, D gene, clone size, J gene, CDR3 DNA, CDR3 protein. A D gene is named only where the DNA matches it firmly. Rows give clone size only sometimes, using once, few, many, or a class for an expanded clone.

TRBV7-6,.,few,TRBJ2-3,TGTGCCAGCAGCCCCAACTGGGTCCTAACGGACCAAAACTGGCATGGAGATACGCAGTATTTT,CASSPNWVLTDQNWHGDTQYF
TRBV20-1,.,.,TRBJ1-4,TGCAGTGCTGATCAGGGAATTAGTGAAAAACTGTTTTTT,CSADQGISEKLFF
TRBV20-1,.,few,TRBJ1-5,TGCAGTGCTAGAGATTGGTCAGACGTTAATAGCAATCAGCCCCAGCATTTT,CSARDWSDVNSNQPQHF
TRBV29-1,.,.,TRBJ1-1,TGCAGCGTTGAGGGTGAACAGAAGACAGCGAACACTGAAGCTTTCTTT,CSVEGEQKTANTEAFF
TRBV19,.,few,TRBJ1-5,TGTGCCAGTAGTTCGTGGGACACCGATAGCAATCAGCCCCAGCATTTT,CASSSWDTDSNQPQHF
TRBV4-1,.,.,TRBJ1-2,TGCGCCAGCAGCCCTCCGTACAGGGAAGTCTATGGCTACACCTTC,CASSPPYREVYGYTF
TRBV6-2/TRBV6-3,.,.,TRBJ1-3,TGTGCCAGCAGTTACGGGACCCTCACCTCTGGAAACACCATATATTTT,CASSYGTLTSGNTIYF
TRBV6-2/TRBV6-3,TRBD2,few,TRBJ2-5,TGTGCCAGCAGTTACTCGAGAGGATCTAGCGGGGTACGAGAGACCCAGTACTTC,CASSYSRGSSGVRETQYF
TRBV25-1,.,.,TRBJ2-5,TGTGCCAGCAGTTCATGGGGACGGGAGGAGACCCAGTACTTC,CASSSWGREETQYF
TRBV6-2/TRBV6-3,.,few,TRBJ1-5,TGTGCCAGCCGACAGATTAGCAATCAGCCCCAGCATTTT,CASRQISNQPQHF
TRBV7-8,.,few,TRBJ1-2,TGTGCCAGCAGCCCCGGACAGTCATTAGACACCTTC,CASSPGQSLDTF
TRBV4-1,TRBD1,.,TRBJ1-4,TGCGCCAGCGGACAGGTTTTAAATGAAAAACTGTTTTTT,CASGQVLNEKLFF
TRBV6-5,.,once,TRBJ2-2,TGTGCCAGCAGTTTAACCGGGGGTTCAGGGGCCCTTCCCACCGGGGAGCTGTTTTTT,CASSLTGGSGALPTGELFF
TRBV28,.,.,TRBJ1-1,TGTGCCAGCAGTTTATTCCGGGACCCAAGGACTGAAGCTTTCTTT,CASSLFRDPRTEAFF
TRBV9,.,.,TRBJ1-2,TGTGCCAGCAGCGTAGCAAGTCGAGGTGGCTACACCTTC,CASSVASRGGYTF
TRBV10-2,.,.,TRBJ2-6,TGCGCCAGTAGTCCGTTGTACAGGTTAAGCAGCTCTGGGGCCAACGTCCTGACTTTC,CASSPLYRLSSSGANVLTF